The T cell receptor beta chain described here comes from a study of T-cell reconstitution after alpha-beta-depleted transplantation in children. This CDR3 is 16 amino acids long. The germline CDR1 and CDR2 sequences are SGHRS and YFSETQ. Trimming pared 1 base from V and 2 bases from J, leaving 14 bases between. Unique molecular identifiers were incorporated into the prepared TCRbeta library. TCRdb reanalysed the PCR reads using MiXCR and keeps one entry per CDR3 protein. The data contain more than 250,000 distinct CDR3 sequences, nearly 10% of them singletons. The clonotype was recovered from a human donor who donated a stem cell graft to a child with SCID. This sequence joins TRBV5-1 and TRBJ2-3, with D perhaps TRBD2 (5 bases). The sequencing here drew on PBMCs from the stem cell graft donor, taken from the stem cell graft. Here the CDR3 reads CASSLSLLDSTDTQYF. The CDR3, as DNA: TGCGCCAGCAGCTTGTCACTACTAGACTCCACAGATACGCAGTATTTT.